The rows below give T cell receptor beta chains drawn from one sample of a study of post-analysis software for immune sequencing data. TCRdb re-called the PCR reads with MiXCR, one entry per CDR3 protein. The table shows 550,000 to 700,000 distinct CDR3 sequences, with 44% occurring only once. Input material: blood. The receptors here all came from a girl between 10 and 17 years old with multiple sclerosis. CDR3s include the opening cysteine and the closing phenylalanine or tryptophan. Fields, in order: clone size, V gene, D gene, J gene, CDR3 DNA, CDR3 protein. The D gene is left open where the match is weak. Some rows have no size entry. The others give once, few or many, or a class for an expanded clone.

clone size: -
V gene: TRBV7-2
D gene: -
J gene: TRBJ2-1
CDR3 DNA: TGTGCCAGCAACTTCGACCGAGACAATGAGCAGTTCTTC
CDR3 protein: CASNFDRDNEQFF

clone size: once
V gene: TRBV6-6
D gene: TRBD2
J gene: TRBJ2-3
CDR3 DNA: TGTGCCAGCAGCTCAACTAGCGGGGGACGAGGAGATACGCAGTATTTT
CDR3 protein: CASSSTSGGRGDTQYF

clone size: few
V gene: TRBV6-4
D gene: -
J gene: TRBJ2-2
CDR3 DNA: TGTGCCAGCAGTGACTCGCTGGACACCGGGGAGCTGTTTTTT
CDR3 protein: CASSDSLDTGELFF

clone size: few
V gene: TRBV9
D gene: -
J gene: TRBJ1-2
CDR3 DNA: TGTGCCAGCAGCGTAGGAAGGGGTATAGATGGCTACACCTTC
CDR3 protein: CASSVGRGIDGYTF

clone size: -
V gene: TRBV9
D gene: TRBD1
J gene: TRBJ2-4
CDR3 DNA: TGTGCCAGCAGCGCCTCTCAGGGGGCCCTTTACTTC
CDR3 protein: CASSASQGALYF

clone size: once
V gene: TRBV23-1
D gene: TRBD2
J gene: TRBJ2-1
CDR3 DNA: TGCGCCAGCAGTCTATCCGGGACTAGCGGGACTAGCTCCTACAATGAGCAGTTCTTC
CDR3 protein: CASSLSGTSGTSSYNEQFF

clone size: -
V gene: TRBV7-9
D gene: TRBD2
J gene: TRBJ2-5
CDR3 DNA: TGTGCCAGCAGCTTAGGCCTAGCGGGAGTAGTTCTCGGGACCCAGTACTTC
CDR3 protein: CASSLGLAGVVLGTQYF

clone size: few
V gene: TRBV12-3/TRBV12-4
D gene: -
J gene: TRBJ2-7
CDR3 DNA: TGTGCCAGCAGTACCGGACGGAGAAACCCCTACGAGCAGTACTTC
CDR3 protein: CASSTGRRNPYEQYF

clone size: -
V gene: TRBV3-1
D gene: -
J gene: TRBJ2-3
CDR3 DNA: TGTGCCAGCAGACCATCTCGGGACCCGACTGGCACAGATACGCAGTATTTT
CDR3 protein: CASRPSRDPTGTDTQYF

clone size: -
V gene: TRBV7-2
D gene: TRBD2
J gene: TRBJ2-7
CDR3 DNA: TGTGCCAGCAGCTTAAGACGCGGGAGTCCCTACGAGCAGTACTTC
CDR3 protein: CASSLRRGSPYEQYF

clone size: -
V gene: TRBV12-3/TRBV12-4
D gene: -
J gene: TRBJ2-6
CDR3 DNA: TGTGCCAGCAGTTCCAACAGGGCTTACCTATACTCTGGGGCCAACGTCCTGACTTTC
CDR3 protein: CASSSNRAYLYSGANVLTF

clone size: few
V gene: TRBV5-1
D gene: -
J gene: TRBJ2-7
CDR3 DNA: TGCGCCAGCAGCCCTCAAGGGGGAAAACCTCTTCAGCAGTACTTC
CDR3 protein: CASSPQGGKPLQQYF

clone size: -
V gene: TRBV4-1
D gene: -
J gene: TRBJ1-1
CDR3 DNA: TGCGCCAGCAGCTTCCTAGAGGGCCGGGCCAACACTGAAGCTTTCTTT
CDR3 protein: CASSFLEGRANTEAFF

clone size: few
V gene: TRBV6-5
D gene: TRBD2
J gene: TRBJ2-7
CDR3 DNA: TGTGCCAGCAGTTATAAGGGACTAGCGCAGGTCGAGCAGTACTTC
CDR3 protein: CASSYKGLAQVEQYF

clone size: -
V gene: TRBV6-6
D gene: -
J gene: TRBJ1-2
CDR3 DNA: TGTGCCAGCAGTTACTCGAGGGTCTCTGGCTACACCTTC
CDR3 protein: CASSYSRVSGYTF

clone size: -
V gene: TRBV7-7
D gene: TRBD2
J gene: TRBJ2-1
CDR3 DNA: TGTGCTAGCAGCTTAGGGACTAGCGGAACTAACAATGAGCAGTTCTTC
CDR3 protein: CASSLGTSGTNNEQFF

clone size: -
V gene: TRBV12-3/TRBV12-4
D gene: TRBD2
J gene: TRBJ2-3
CDR3 DNA: TGTGCCAGCATTAGTAGCGGGGGATCAGATACGCAGTATTTT
CDR3 protein: CASISSGGSDTQYF

clone size: few
V gene: TRBV12-3/TRBV12-4
D gene: TRBD1
J gene: TRBJ2-7
CDR3 DNA: TGTGCCAGCAGTGGGGACAGGGGATCCTACGAGCAGTACTTC
CDR3 protein: CASSGDRGSYEQYF

clone size: few
V gene: TRBV4-1
D gene: -
J gene: TRBJ2-3
CDR3 DNA: TGCGCCAGCAGCCAAAGCGGCAGGTTCGAAGATACGCAGTATTTT
CDR3 protein: CASSQSGRFEDTQYF

clone size: few
V gene: TRBV21-1
D gene: -
J gene: TRBJ2-7
CDR3 DNA: TGTGCCAGCAGCAAAGGGGGCGAGCAGTACTTC
CDR3 protein: CASSKGGEQYF

clone size: -
V gene: TRBV4-2
D gene: -
J gene: TRBJ2-3
CDR3 DNA: TGTGCCAGCAGCCACCCCCGAGGGTGGGACCTAAGCACAGATACGCAGTATTTT
CDR3 protein: CASSHPRGWDLSTDTQYF

clone size: few
V gene: TRBV6-2/TRBV6-3
D gene: -
J gene: TRBJ1-6
CDR3 DNA: TGTGCCAGCAGTCGAAGGGCGACCAGTTCACCCCTCCACTTT
CDR3 protein: CASSRRATSSPLHF

clone size: -
V gene: TRBV25-1
D gene: -
J gene: TRBJ1-2
CDR3 DNA: TGTGCCAGCAGTGAACCTCGGGGGAGGGGCTACACCTTC
CDR3 protein: CASSEPRGRGYTF

clone size: once
V gene: TRBV7-3
D gene: -
J gene: TRBJ2-6
CDR3 DNA: TGTGCCAGCAGCCCCCACTCGGGCACACTCTCTGGGGCCAACGTCCTGACTTTC
CDR3 protein: CASSPHSGTLSGANVLTF

clone size: few
V gene: TRBV4-1
D gene: -
J gene: TRBJ2-7
CDR3 DNA: TGCGCCAGCAGCCAAGCAGGAATGGGGGCTGGCTACGAGCAGTACTTC
CDR3 protein: CASSQAGMGAGYEQYF

clone size: -
V gene: TRBV4-1
D gene: TRBD1
J gene: TRBJ1-1
CDR3 DNA: TGCGCCAGCACCAGGGACAGGAGATCCACTGAAGCTTTCTTT
CDR3 protein: CASTRDRRSTEAFF

clone size: few
V gene: TRBV20-1
D gene: -
J gene: TRBJ2-7
CDR3 DNA: TGCAGTGCTAGCAAGGGGCGAGAAAGGGACGAGCAGTACTTC
CDR3 protein: CSASKGRERDEQYF

clone size: -
V gene: TRBV4-1
D gene: -
J gene: TRBJ1-1
CDR3 DNA: TGCGCCAGCAGCGCGCCCTCGCGGAACACTGAAGCTTTCTTT
CDR3 protein: CASSAPSRNTEAFF

clone size: few
V gene: TRBV12-3/TRBV12-4
D gene: TRBD1
J gene: TRBJ2-7
CDR3 DNA: TGTGCCAGCAGCCTCAGGATTGTTCGTGACGGACAGGGGGGCTCCTACGAGCAGTACTTC
CDR3 protein: CASSLRIVRDGQGGSYEQYF

clone size: -
V gene: TRBV27
D gene: TRBD2
J gene: TRBJ2-7
CDR3 DNA: TGTGCCAGCAGTCCACGACTAGCGGGAGGGCCTGTCAACGAGCAGTACTTC
CDR3 protein: CASSPRLAGGPVNEQYF

clone size: once
V gene: TRBV20-1
D gene: -
J gene: TRBJ2-7
CDR3 DNA: TGCAGTGCTAGAGGGGACACCAACAATGAGCAGTACTTC
CDR3 protein: CSARGDTNNEQYF

clone size: -
V gene: TRBV5-1
D gene: -
J gene: TRBJ2-3
CDR3 DNA: TGCGCCAGCAGCTTGGGCAACAGGGTCCGGGGAACAGATACGCAGTATTTT
CDR3 protein: CASSLGNRVRGTDTQYF

clone size: -
V gene: TRBV29-1
D gene: -
J gene: TRBJ2-2
CDR3 DNA: TGCAGCGCAACCGGTATCCGCGGGACGAACACCGGGGAGCTGTTTTTT
CDR3 protein: CSATGIRGTNTGELFF

clone size: few
V gene: TRBV12-3/TRBV12-4
D gene: -
J gene: TRBJ2-7
CDR3 DNA: TGTGCCAGCGGGGTACAGGGCCAGCCTTACGAGCAGTACTTC
CDR3 protein: CASGVQGQPYEQYF

clone size: many
V gene: TRBV6-6
D gene: -
J gene: TRBJ2-5
CDR3 DNA: TGTGCCAGCAGTTACCCTACGGGAGCCCCAGAGACCCAGTACTTC
CDR3 protein: CASSYPTGAPETQYF

clone size: few
V gene: TRBV7-9
D gene: -
J gene: TRBJ2-3
CDR3 DNA: TGTGCCAGCAGCACCTTATCTCTGACTAGCACAGATACGCAGTATTTT
CDR3 protein: CASSTLSLTSTDTQYF

clone size: -
V gene: TRBV10-3
D gene: -
J gene: TRBJ1-4
CDR3 DNA: TGTGCCATCAGTGAGCCGAATACTGGGGACGAAAAACTGTTTTTT
CDR3 protein: CAISEPNTGDEKLFF

clone size: -
V gene: TRBV14
D gene: -
J gene: TRBJ2-7
CDR3 DNA: TGTGCCAGCAGGGACTACTCTCACGAGCAGTACTTC
CDR3 protein: CASRDYSHEQYF

clone size: -
V gene: TRBV6-2/TRBV6-3
D gene: -
J gene: TRBJ2-7
CDR3 DNA: TGTGCCAGCGGGAAGGGCGAGCAGTACTTC
CDR3 protein: CASGKGEQYF

clone size: -
V gene: TRBV12-3/TRBV12-4
D gene: -
J gene: TRBJ1-2
CDR3 DNA: TGTGCCAGCAGGTACGGGGATCTGGAAGGCTACACCTTC
CDR3 protein: CASRYGDLEGYTF

clone size: -
V gene: TRBV15
D gene: -
J gene: TRBJ2-1
CDR3 DNA: TGTGCCACCAGCAGAGATCTCACCCGGGCTGAGCAGTTCTTC
CDR3 protein: CATSRDLTRAEQFF

clone size: -
V gene: TRBV5-5
D gene: TRBD2
J gene: TRBJ2-1
CDR3 DNA: TGTGCCAGCAGCTCCCTTCCTAGCGGGAGAAGTAATGAGCAGTTCTTC
CDR3 protein: CASSSLPSGRSNEQFF

clone size: -
V gene: TRBV6-5
D gene: -
J gene: TRBJ1-4
CDR3 DNA: TGTGCCAGCAGCAAGGGGGGCTCCAATGAAAAACTGTTTTTT
CDR3 protein: CASSKGGSNEKLFF

clone size: -
V gene: TRBV5-8
D gene: -
J gene: TRBJ1-2
CDR3 DNA: TGTGCCAGCAGCTTTGAGGGGTACAGCTATGGCTACACCTTC
CDR3 protein: CASSFEGYSYGYTF

clone size: few
V gene: TRBV10-3
D gene: -
J gene: TRBJ2-1
CDR3 DNA: TGTGCCATCAGTGAGGCCAGGGAAATCGACAATGAGCAGTTCTTC
CDR3 protein: CAISEAREIDNEQFF

clone size: -
V gene: TRBV29-1
D gene: TRBD1
J gene: TRBJ2-3
CDR3 DNA: TGCAGCGTGCAGAACAGGGGGGTCACGGATACGCAGTATTTT
CDR3 protein: CSVQNRGVTDTQYF

clone size: few
V gene: TRBV10-3
D gene: TRBD2
J gene: TRBJ2-1
CDR3 DNA: TGTGCCATCAGTGCTAGCGGGAGGCTCAATGAGCAGTTCTTC
CDR3 protein: CAISASGRLNEQFF

clone size: -
V gene: TRBV5-1
D gene: -
J gene: TRBJ2-2
CDR3 DNA: TGCGCCAGCAGCTTGAGGAAGGGGGAGCTGTTTTTT
CDR3 protein: CASSLRKGELFF

clone size: -
V gene: TRBV5-1
D gene: -
J gene: TRBJ2-6
CDR3 DNA: TGCGCCAGCAGCTTGATGTCAGGTTTTTCTCCTGGGGCCAACGTCCTGACTTTC
CDR3 protein: CASSLMSGFSPGANVLTF

clone size: -
V gene: TRBV6-1
D gene: -
J gene: TRBJ2-1
CDR3 DNA: TGTGCCAGCAGTGAAAGGGGCAGGGGAAATGAGCAGTTCTTC
CDR3 protein: CASSERGRGNEQFF

clone size: few
V gene: TRBV4-1
D gene: TRBD2
J gene: TRBJ2-1
CDR3 DNA: TGCGCCAGCAGCCCCTTGAGGACTAGCGGGGGCGAGCAGTTCTTC
CDR3 protein: CASSPLRTSGGEQFF

clone size: few
V gene: TRBV30
D gene: -
J gene: TRBJ2-1
CDR3 DNA: TGTGCCTGGAAGACGACTTCCACCTCCCGGTCAGAGCAGTTCTTC
CDR3 protein: CAWKTTSTSRSEQFF

clone size: -
V gene: TRBV5-1
D gene: TRBD1
J gene: TRBJ1-2
CDR3 DNA: TGCGCCAGCAGCTCCCGGGACAGGTACTACACCTTC
CDR3 protein: CASSSRDRYYTF

clone size: -
V gene: TRBV12-3/TRBV12-4
D gene: -
J gene: TRBJ1-3
CDR3 DNA: TGTGCCAGCAGTTTCGGAGGGCATATCTCTGGAAACACCATATATTTT
CDR3 protein: CASSFGGHISGNTIYF

clone size: -
V gene: TRBV3-1
D gene: TRBD2
J gene: TRBJ2-3
CDR3 DNA: TGTGCCAGCAGCCAAGCCCAATCTAGCGGGGGGGCAGTGAAAGATACGCAGTATTTT
CDR3 protein: CASSQAQSSGGAVKDTQYF

clone size: -
V gene: TRBV5-1
D gene: -
J gene: TRBJ2-3
CDR3 DNA: TGCGCCAGCGGGAGACAGGGCACAGATACGCAGTATTTT
CDR3 protein: CASGRQGTDTQYF

clone size: few
V gene: TRBV27
D gene: -
J gene: TRBJ1-2
CDR3 DNA: TGTGCCAGCACCAAAGAGGGGGGCTATGGCTACACCTTC
CDR3 protein: CASTKEGGYGYTF

clone size: -
V gene: TRBV29-1
D gene: TRBD1
J gene: TRBJ1-1
CDR3 DNA: TGCAGCGGCCGGAGGGACAGGGGGAACACTGAAGCTTTCTTT
CDR3 protein: CSGRRDRGNTEAFF

clone size: few
V gene: TRBV13
D gene: -
J gene: TRBJ2-4
CDR3 DNA: TGTGCCAGCAGCCCTGTCGCTGCCAAAAACATTCAGTACTTC
CDR3 protein: CASSPVAAKNIQYF